The 20 T cell receptor beta chains presented below share a single source sample, sequenced in a study of human T cells and chemical hapten exposure. Time point: patch test 2, 6 weeks after DPC sensitization. Described treatment: therapeutic diphenylcyclopropenone sensitization with weekly scalp DPC. Each CDR3 protein is one row after TCRdb ran MiXCR on the RACE reads. The sample records roughly 52,000 distinct CDR3 sequences, around 9.4% being singletons. This specimen consisted of whole blood, obtained in connection with sensitization to the hapten diphenylcyclopropenone (DPC). These receptors all come from a woman in her 50s with alopecia areata. Some clones in this sample may be carry-over from other donors' samples.

This chain links TRBV28 with TRBJ2-3; D may be TRBD1 or TRBD2 (6 bases each). Trimming shortened V by 3 bases and J by 0 bases, and 13 bases separated the two germline ends. In germline, CDR1 is MDHEN, CDR2 SYDVKM. The CDR3 length is 16 residues. CDR3 bases: TGTGCCAGCAGTTTGAACGGGGGCGCGAGCACAGATACGCAGTATTTT. It specifies CASSLNGGASTDTQYF.

This clonotype was recorded at least ten times. The chain carries TRBV29-1 and TRBJ1-1; D not resolved. This CDR3 is 12 amino acids long. The ends were cut back, 3 bases at V and 3 bases at J, with 8 bases in the middle. The germline CDR1 and CDR2 sequences are SQVTM and ANQGSEA. The CDR3 DNA sequence: TGCAGCGTTGAGACCCAGTACACTGAAGCTTTCTTT. This gives the protein CSVETQYTEAFF.

This clonotype has a count of ten or more. The J gene is TRBJ1-2, the V gene TRBV12-3 or TRBV12-4; 11 positions match TRBD1. This CDR3 comprises 15 residues. Trimming at V came to 3 bases and at J to 4 bases, leaving 4 bases not matched to a gene. This chain's CDR3 is CASSFGTGGTYGYTF. The CDR3 coding sequence is TGTGCCAGCAGTTTTGGGACAGGGGGGACCTATGGCTACACCTTC.

The sample holds a few counts of this clonotype. The chain links TRBV5-1 to TRBJ2-3; the D gene is possibly TRBD2 (6 bases). The CDR3 extends over 16 amino acids. V lost 0 bases and J 2 bases, leaving 13 bases between the germline ends. Germline V gene lookup returns CDR1 SGHRS and CDR2 YFSETQ. For the CDR3, the DNA is TGCGCCAGCAGCTTGGAAGGGAGGCGGGTCACAGATACGCAGTATTTT. This sequence encodes CASSLEGRRVTDTQYF.

This clonotype appeared a few times. The chain carries TRBV20-1 and TRBJ1-5; D remains ambiguous. The germline V gene encodes CDR1 DFQATT and CDR2 SNEGSKA (reference sequence). This CDR3 is 19 amino acids long. V shed 6 bases and J shed 0 bases, with 27 bases lying between them. This CDR3 reads CSASEGVWGSFLSNQPQHF. CDR3 nucleotides: TGCAGTGCCAGTGAGGGCGTCTGGGGTTCGTTTCTTAGCAATCAGCCCCAGCATTTT.

The chain couples TRBV12-3 or TRBV12-4 to TRBJ2-5, with 7 nucleotides matching TRBD2. The length of the CDR3 is 13 residues. Germline trimming cut 6 bases from V and 5 bases from J; bases unmatched to any gene: 6. Here the CDR3 reads CASRATSWETQYF. In DNA form, the CDR3 reads TGTGCCAGCAGAGCGACTAGCTGGGAGACCCAGTACTTC.

This clonotype has a handful of counts. The chain combines TRBV7-9 with TRBJ1-3; 7 bases line up with TRBD1. Germline-derived CDR1 and CDR2 are SEHNR and FQNEAQ (reference sequence). The CDR3 loop spans 15 amino acids. With 4 bases clipped from V and 2 bases from J, the junction kept 5 bases outside the gene matches. In nucleotides, the CDR3 is TGTGCCAGCAGCTCCCCCGACAGGGCTGGAAACACCATATATTTT. Its protein product is CASSSPDRAGNTIYF.

This clonotype was observed a few times. The chain couples TRBV7-9 to TRBJ1-6; D is uncertain. This CDR3 contains 12 residues. The V end was cut by 5 bases, the J end by 6 bases, with 5 bases between. CDR1 and CDR2 (germline): SEHNR, FQNEAQ (reference sequence). DNA of the CDR3: TGTGCCAGCAGCGACGGTAATTCACCCCTCCACTTT. Protein sequence: CASSDGNSPLHF.

This chain joins TRBV29-1 and TRBJ2-3, with 12 positions matching TRBD2. The CDR3 has 17 amino acids. Looked up from germline, CDR1 is SQVTM and CDR2 is ANQGSEA. V gave up 0 bases and J gave up 4 bases; unmatched junction bases: 8. CDR3 residues: CSVEENRLAGVADTQYF. CDR3 coding DNA: TGCAGCGTTGAAGAAAACCGACTAGCGGGAGTCGCAGATACGCAGTATTTT.

The V gene is TRBV3-1, the J gene TRBJ2-7; 7 bases line up with TRBD1. The CDR3 is 12 amino acids. Germline trimming cut 8 bases from V and 4 bases from J; bases unmatched to any gene: 5. Per the germline V gene, CDR1 is LGHDT and CDR2 is YNNKEL (reference sequence). CDR3 nucleotide sequence: TGTGCCAGCGGAAAACAGGGGTACGAGCAGTACTTC. Translating it yields CASGKQGYEQYF.

This clonotype has just a few counts. The chain is built from TRBV7-2 and TRBJ1-5, with D possibly TRBD1 on 5 matching bases. CDR3 length: 13 amino acids. Trimming took off 1 base at V and 11 bases at J, with 12 bases between the two ends. Germline CDR1 SGHTA, CDR2 FQGNSA. The CDR3 region has the DNA TGTGCCAGCAGCTTAGATTGGGGGGAAGCCCAGCATTTT. Its protein is CASSLDWGEAQHF.

The chain recombines TRBV18 with TRBJ2-7; no firm D call. The CDR3 is 12 residues long. Germline lookup yields CDR1 KGHSH and CDR2 LQKENI. V lost 5 bases and J lost 2, with 7 bases in between. CDR3 region: CASSGLAYEQYF. CDR3 nucleotides: TGTGCCAGCTCAGGGCTAGCCTACGAGCAGTACTTC.

The table lists this clonotype with a count of one. The rearrangement links TRBV27 to TRBJ1-1; D is unresolved. The V gene lost 5 bases and the J gene lost 10 bases, with 17 bases spanning the gap. The CDR3 is made up of 13 amino acids. Germline-derived CDR1 and CDR2 are MNHEY and SMNVEV (reference sequence). CDR3 sequence reads: CASSPARNGRAFF. The CDR3 DNA reads TGTGCCAGCAGTCCGGCTCGAAATGGGCGAGCTTTCTTT.

The chain is built from TRBV18 and TRBJ2-3; no firm D call. This CDR3 is built from 14 residues. V was clipped by 6 bases and J by 6 bases, with 16 bases between them. Germline assignment: CDR1 KGHSH and CDR2 LQKENI. In DNA, the CDR3 is TGTGCCAGCTCCTCGTACGTCTTGATGGATACGCAGTATTTT. Translated: CASSSYVLMDTQYF.

This clonotype has a handful of counts. The V gene is TRBV5-5, the J gene TRBJ1-1; no clear D gene. The germline V and J ends were trimmed by 0 bases and 1 base, with 10 bases remaining between them. In germline, CDR1 is SGHKS, CDR2 YYEKEE (reference sequence). This CDR3 comprises 15 residues. Here the CDR3 DNA reads TGTGCCAGCAGCTTGGACCCCCCCGCGAACACTGAAGCTTTCTTT. As protein: CASSLDPPANTEAFF.

The table lists this clonotype with many counts. The rearrangement joins TRBV7-8 to TRBJ1-1; the D gene is possibly TRBD1 (5 bases). The CDR3 covers 13 residues. Between the trimmed V and J ends, which lost 6 bases and 1 base, there was a span of 9 bases. Germline assignment: CDR1 SGHVS and CDR2 FQNEAQ. The CDR3 sequence is CASRITGNTEAFF. CDR3 DNA sequence: TGTGCCAGCAGAATAACAGGGAACACTGAAGCTTTCTTT. Using reference TRBV7-8 and TRBJ1-1 for the parts outside the CDR3, the full variable domain is GAGVSQSPRYKVAKRGQDVALRCDPISGHVSLFWYQQALGQGPEFLTYFQNEAQLDKSGLPSDRFFAERPEGSVSTLKIQRTQQEDSAVYLCASRITGNTEAFFGQGTRLTVV.

V usage is TRBV7-8 and J usage is TRBJ2-1; TRBD2 matches 13 bases. CDR3 length: 16 residues. After removal of 6 bases from V and 0 bases from J, the junction contained 2 bases not matched to a gene. Per germline, CDR1 SGHVS and CDR2 FQNEAQ. The CDR3 DNA is TGTGCCAGCAGAAGACTAGCGGGAGGCTCCTACAATGAGCAGTTCTTC. Protein sequence: CASRRLAGGSYNEQFF.

This clonotype was picked up many times. The chain uses TRBV29-1 and TRBJ2-7, with TRBD1 matching over 7 bases. The length of the CDR3 is 12 residues. The germline V gene has CDR1 SQVTM and CDR2 ANQGSEA. Trimming removed 5 bases from V and 5 bases from J; junction bases left unmatched: 6. Here the CDR3 reads CSVRDRKDEQYF. Written as DNA, the CDR3 is TGCAGCGTTCGGGACAGAAAAGACGAGCAGTACTTC.

This clonotype was detected only a few times. The chain joins TRBV18 to TRBJ2-6; D uncertain. Trimming removed 1 base at V and 8 bases at J, with 18 bases between. Germline lookup yields CDR1 KGHSH and CDR2 LQKENI. CDR3 length equals 17 residues. CDR3 amino acids: CASSPQNSLKEPNVLTF. The CDR3 nucleotides read TGTGCCAGCTCACCACAGAACAGCTTGAAGGAGCCCAACGTCCTGACTTTC.

This clonotype was observed many times. The chain recombines TRBV5-6 with TRBJ2-7; D possibly corresponds to TRBD1 (7 bases). CDR1 and CDR2 (germline): SGHDT, YYEEEE. The V end lost 4 bases, the J end lost 0 bases, and 11 bases lay between the germline ends. CDR3 length equals 14 residues. CDR3 residues: CASSGGDSSYEQYF. The CDR3 DNA is TGTGCCAGCAGCGGAGGGGACAGCTCCTACGAGCAGTACTTC.